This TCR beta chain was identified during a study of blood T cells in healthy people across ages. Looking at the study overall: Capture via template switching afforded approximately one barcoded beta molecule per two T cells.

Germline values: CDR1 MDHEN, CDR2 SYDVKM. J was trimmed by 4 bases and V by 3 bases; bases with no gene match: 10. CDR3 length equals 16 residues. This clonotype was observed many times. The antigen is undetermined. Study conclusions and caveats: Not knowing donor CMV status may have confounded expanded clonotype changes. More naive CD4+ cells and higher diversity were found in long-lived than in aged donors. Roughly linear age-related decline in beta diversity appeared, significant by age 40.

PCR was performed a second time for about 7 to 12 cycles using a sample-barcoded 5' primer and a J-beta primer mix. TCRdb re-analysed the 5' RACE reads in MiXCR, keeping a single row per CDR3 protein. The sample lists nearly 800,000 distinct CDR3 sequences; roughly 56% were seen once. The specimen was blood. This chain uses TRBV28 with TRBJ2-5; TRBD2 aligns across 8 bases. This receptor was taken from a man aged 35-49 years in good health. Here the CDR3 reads CASSLSRGGLGETQYF. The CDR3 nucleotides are TGTGCCAGCAGTTTGAGCCGGGGGGGCTTAGGAGAGACCCAGTACTTC. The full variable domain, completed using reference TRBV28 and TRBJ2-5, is DVKVTQSSRYLVKRTGEKVFLECVQDMDHENMFWYRQDPGLGLRLIYFSYDVKMKEKGDIPEGYSVSREKKERFSLILESASTNQTSMYLCASSLSRGGLGETQYFGPGTRLLVL.